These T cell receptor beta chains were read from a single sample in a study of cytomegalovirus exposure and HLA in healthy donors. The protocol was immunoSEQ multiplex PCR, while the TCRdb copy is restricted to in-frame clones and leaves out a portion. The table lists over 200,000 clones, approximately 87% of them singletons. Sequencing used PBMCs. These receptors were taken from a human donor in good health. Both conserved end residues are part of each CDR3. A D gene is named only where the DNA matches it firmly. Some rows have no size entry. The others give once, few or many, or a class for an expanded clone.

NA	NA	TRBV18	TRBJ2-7	CASSPPSRVKGEQYF	TGTGCCAGCTCACCACCGAGCCGGGTAAAAGGCGAGCAGTACTTC
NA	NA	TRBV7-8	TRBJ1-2	CASSFSRQRDYGYTF	TGTGCCAGCAGCTTTTCACGGCAGCGGGACTATGGCTACACCTTC
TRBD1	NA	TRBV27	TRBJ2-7	CASSPRTGETYEQYF	TGTGCCAGCAGTCCCCGGACAGGGGAAACCTACGAGCAGTACTTC
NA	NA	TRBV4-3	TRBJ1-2	CASSQERGGASGYTF	TGCGCCAGCAGCCAAGAGAGGGGGGGGGCGAGTGGCTACACCTTC
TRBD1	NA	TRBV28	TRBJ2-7	CASSLTGNEQYF	TGTGCCAGCAGTTTGACAGGGAACGAGCAGTACTTC
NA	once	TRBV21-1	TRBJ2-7	CASSKKDTVMSELGHFEQYF	TGTGCCAGCAGCAAAAAGGATACAGTCATGAGCGAGCTAGGACACTTCGAGCAGTACTTC
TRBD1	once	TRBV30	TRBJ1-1	CAWSGKTGGSTEAFF	TGTGCCTGGAGCGGCAAAACAGGGGGTTCCACTGAAGCTTTCTTT
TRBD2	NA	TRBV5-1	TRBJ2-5	CASSPEAGEVVTQYF	TGCGCCAGCAGCCCGGAGGCGGGAGAAGTAGTGACCCAGTACTTC
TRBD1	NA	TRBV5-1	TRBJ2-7	CASRGTGGAGAYEQYF	TGCGCCAGCAGAGGGACAGGGGGCGCGGGGGCCTACGAGCAGTACTTC
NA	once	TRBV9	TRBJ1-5	CASSVVTGRHNQPQHF	TGTGCCAGCAGCGTAGTAACGGGAAGACACAATCAGCCCCAGCATTTT
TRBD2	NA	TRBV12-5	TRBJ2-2	CASGEYSGSWNTGELFF	TGTGCTAGTGGGGAATATAGCGGGAGTTGGAACACCGGGGAGCTGTTTTTT
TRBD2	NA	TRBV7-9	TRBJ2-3	CASSSGTSGRADTQYF	TGTGCCAGCAGCTCCGGGACTAGCGGGAGGGCAGATACGCAGTATTTT
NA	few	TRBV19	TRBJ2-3	CASSIGRGTHTDTQYF	TGTGCCAGTAGTATAGGTCGGGGGACCCACACAGATACGCAGTATTTT
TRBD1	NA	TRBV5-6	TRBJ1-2	CASSIDRGPLYGYTF	TGTGCCAGCAGCATAGACAGGGGACCCCTCTATGGCTACACCTTC
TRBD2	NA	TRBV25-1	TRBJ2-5	CASSVVGLAEETQYF	TGTGCCAGCTCCGTGGTGGGACTAGCGGAAGAGACCCAGTACTTC
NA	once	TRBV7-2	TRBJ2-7	CASSLGSGPSYEQYF	TGTGCCAGCAGCTTAGGAAGCGGGCCCTCCTACGAGCAGTACTTC
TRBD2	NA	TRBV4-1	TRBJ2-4	CASSQNGLAGSSYIQYF	TGCGCCAGCAGCCAGAACGGACTAGCGGGATCGTCATACATTCAGTACTTC
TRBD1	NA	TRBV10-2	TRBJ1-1	CASSQQGAGAEAFF	TGCGCCAGCAGTCAACAGGGGGCCGGGGCTGAAGCTTTCTTT